Shown below are 26 T cell receptor beta chains from a single sample sequenced in a study of cytotoxic CD8 clonotypes in ibrutinib-treated CLL. Profiled with immunoSEQ multiplex PCR; TCRdb holds only in-frame clones, not every one. The profile shows roughly 12,000 clones, around 80% of them singletons. Specimen: PBMCs, collected at disease progression, from a patient treated with ibrutinib. Receptors originate from a human donor with chronic lymphocytic leukemia.

The chain links TRBV7-3 to TRBJ2-5, with a weak D call TRBD1 (5 bases). From germline, CDR1 is SGHTA and CDR2 FQGTGA. V lost 5 bases and J lost 1, with 8 bases in between. This CDR3 region has 13 residues. DNA of the CDR3: TGTGCCAGCAGCCAGGGAACCCAAGAGACCCAGTACTTC. Its translation is CASSQGTQETQYF.

V gene TRBV7-9 combines with J gene TRBJ2-3; 13 bases align to TRBD2. Germline-derived CDR1 and CDR2 are SEHNR and FQNEAQ (reference sequence). V lost 5 bases and J lost 4; bases outside the gene matches: 6. There are 16 residues in the CDR3. The CDR3 loop is CASSPWTSGRSDTQYF. Written as DNA, the CDR3 is TGTGCCAGCAGCCCGTGGACTAGCGGGAGATCAGATACGCAGTATTTT.

The V call is TRBV28, the J call TRBJ2-5, with a tentative D call TRBD1 (5 bases). CDR1 and CDR2 from the germline V gene are MDHEN and SYDVKM. V was shortened by 3 bases and J by 2 bases, with 10 bases between the two germline ends. The CDR3 spans 14 residues. The CDR3 coding sequence is TGTGCCAGCAGTTTCCCGACAGCACAAGAGACCCAGTACTTC. Its translation is CASSFPTAQETQYF.

The J gene is TRBJ1-4, the V gene TRBV28; 8 nucleotides match TRBD1. V trimming: 8 bases; J trimming: 8 bases; junction bases outside the gene matches: 16. CDR1 and CDR2 (germline): MDHEN, SYDVKM. CDR3 length: 16 amino acids. In DNA form, the CDR3 reads TGTGCCAGCGTGGCGGCAGGGGGCAATGTCGGGGAAAAACTGTTTTTT. It is translated as CASVAAGGNVGEKLFF.

The rearrangement joins TRBV10-2 to TRBJ2-5; 8 bases are a match to TRBD2. Germline CDR1 reads WSHSY; CDR2 reads SAAADI. This CDR3 contains 13 residues. The trim removed 7 bases at V and 5 bases at J, leaving 6 bases unmatched. The CDR3 region is CASKAGGRETQYF. The DNA of the CDR3 is TGCGCCAGCAAGGCGGGAGGCAGGGAGACCCAGTACTTC.

The chain links TRBV28 to TRBJ2-2, with 10 bases that match TRBD2. The V and J ends lost 7 bases and 3 bases, in that order; junction bases with no gene match: 2. CDR1 MDHEN and CDR2 SYDVKM come from the germline V gene. This CDR3 contains 14 residues. The CDR3 nucleotides read TGTGCCAGCATAGCGGGAGGCCACACCGGGGAGCTGTTTTTT. Its translation is CASIAGGHTGELFF. The full variable domain, with the rest looked up from reference TRBV28 and TRBJ2-2, is DVKVTQSSRYLVKRTGEKVFLECVQDMDHENMFWYRQDPGLGLRLIYFSYDVKMKEKGDIPEGYSVSREKKERFSLILESASTNQTSMYLCASIAGGHTGELFFGEGSRLTVL.

This rearrangement joins TRBV18 to TRBJ2-7, with 8 positions matching TRBD2. The CDR3 sequence is 15 residues long. Germline CDR1 and CDR2: KGHSH and LQKENI. V trimming: 6 bases; J trimming: 0 bases; junction bases outside the gene matches: 7. In DNA form, the CDR3 reads TGTGCCAGCTCTCTGACTAGCGCGAGCTCCTACGAGCAGTACTTC. Translating gives CASSLTSASSYEQYF.

CDR3 protein: CASSQGTSGGNEQFF. DNA of the CDR3: TGTGCCAGCAGCCAGGGGACTAGCGGGGGCAATGAGCAGTTCTTC. The chain uses TRBV7-3 and TRBJ2-1; 14 bases map to TRBD2. The V and J ends lost 5 bases and 6 bases, in that order; junction bases with no gene match: 3. CDR1 and CDR2 (germline): SGHTA, FQGTGA. This CDR3 contains 15 residues. Supplemented by reference TRBV7-3 and TRBJ2-1, the full variable domain reads GAGVSQTPSNKVTEKGKYVELRCDPISGHTALYWYRQSLGQGPEFLIYFQGTGAADDSGLPNDRFFAVRPEGSVSTLKIQRTERGDSAVYLCASSQGTSGGNEQFFGPGTRLTVL.

CDR3 loop: CASSLDSFRTEAFF. Here the CDR3 DNA reads TGTGCCAGCAGCTTAGACAGCTTTAGGACTGAAGCTTTCTTT. The chain links TRBV7-9 to TRBJ1-1; D ambiguous. The CDR3 has 14 residues. The germline CDR1 and CDR2 sequences are SEHNR and FQNEAQ (reference sequence). The ends were cut back, 1 base at V and 5 bases at J, with 11 bases in the middle.

This clone was detected only once. The chain carries TRBV29-1 and TRBJ2-1; perhaps TRBD2 as D (5 bases). Germline-derived CDR1 and CDR2 are SQVTM and ANQGSEA. This CDR3 region has 12 residues. The CDR3 region has the DNA TGCACCTATAGAGCGGACTACAATGAGCAGTTCTTC. Translating it yields CTYRADYNEQFF.

V usage is TRBV19 and J usage is TRBJ2-7; TRBD1 matches 8 bases. Germline lookup yields CDR1 LNHDA and CDR2 SQIVND (reference sequence). This CDR3 comprises 14 residues. V shed 7 bases, J shed 3 bases, and the junction held 8 bases outside the gene matches. The CDR3 loop reads CASTYGTGNYEQYF. CDR3 in DNA: TGTGCCAGTACCTACGGGACAGGCAACTACGAGCAGTACTTC.

The rearrangement links TRBV29-1 to TRBJ1-5; 9 bases map to TRBD1. J gave up 4 bases and V 0 bases, and 1 base lay outside the gene matches. Germline assignment: CDR1 SQVTM and CDR2 ANQGSEA. The CDR3 totals 14 residues. This chain's CDR3 is CSVEETGGNQPQHF. DNA for the CDR3: TGCAGCGTTGAAGAGACAGGGGGGAATCAGCCCCAGCATTTT. The full variable domain, completed using reference TRBV29-1 and TRBJ1-5, is SAVISQKPSRDICQRGTSLTIQCQVDSQVTMMFWYRQQPGQSLTLIATANQGSEATYESGFVIDKFPISRPNLTFSTLTVSNMSPEDSSIYLCSVEETGGNQPQHFGDGTRLSIL.

The rearrangement joins TRBV6-5 to TRBJ1-2; D is possibly TRBD1 (6 bases). Germline lookup yields CDR1 MNHEY and CDR2 SVGAGI. The CDR3 has 14 amino acids. Between the trimmed V and J ends, which lost 6 bases and 1 base, there was a span of 12 bases. This chain's CDR3 is CASRQRGLNYGYTF. The DNA for the CDR3 is TGTGCCAGCAGGCAGCGGGGGCTTAACTATGGCTACACCTTC.

A single count supports this clone. This rearrangement joins TRBV11-3 to TRBJ2-1; D is perhaps TRBD1 (5 bases). The CDR3 extends over 16 amino acids. Germline V lookup: CDR1 SGHNT, CDR2 YENEEA. Trimming shortened V by 4 bases and J by 0 bases, and 13 bases separated the two germline ends. The CDR3 DNA reads TGTGCCAGCAGCTCAGCAGGGTACAGCTCCTACAATGAGCAGTTCTTC. This codes for CASSSAGYSSYNEQFF.

This sequence joins TRBV6-5 and TRBJ2-7, with TRBD1 identical over 7 bases. In germline, CDR1 is MNHEY, CDR2 SVGAGI. The CDR3 has 15 amino acids. V lost 6 bases to trimming and J lost 6 bases; unmatched junction nucleotides: 14. CDR3 residues: CASSPGTVKKSEQYF. CDR3 DNA: TGTGCCAGCAGCCCTGGGACAGTTAAAAAATCCGAGCAGTACTTC.

This clone was seen a few times. This chain joins TRBV6-6 and TRBJ2-2; D not certain. V was shortened by 2 bases and J by 1 base, with 5 bases between the two germline ends. The CDR3 has 14 residues. CDR1 is MNHNY, CDR2 SVGAGI, per germline (reference sequence). Here the CDR3 reads CASSYDMNTGELFF. The CDR3 DNA is TGTGCCAGCAGTTACGATATGAACACCGGGGAGCTGTTTTTT.

This clone was observed a handful of times. The V and J genes are TRBV28 and TRBJ1-2; D gene unclear. Trimming took off 6 bases at V and 0 bases at J, with 11 bases between the two ends. The CDR3 loop spans 14 amino acids. Germline loops: CDR1 MDHEN, CDR2 SYDVKM. The CDR3 DNA follows: TGTGCCAGCAGGAAACCCTTAGCTAACTATGGCTACACCTTC. It encodes CASRKPLANYGYTF.

This clone was seen only a few times. The chain links TRBV27 to TRBJ2-7; tentatively, D is TRBD1 (5 bases). From germline, CDR1 is MNHEY and CDR2 SMNVEV (reference sequence). V lost 4 bases to trimming and J lost 5 bases, with 12 bases between them. This CDR3 region has 13 residues. The CDR3 sequence is CASSSSQGNEQYF. The DNA of the CDR3 is TGTGCCAGCAGTTCTTCCCAGGGAAACGAGCAGTACTTC.

The chain links TRBV27 to TRBJ1-1; possible D gene TRBD1, 5 bases. CDR1 and CDR2 from the germline V gene are MNHEY and SMNVEV (reference sequence). V was trimmed by 6 bases and J by 11 bases, leaving 19 bases between them. There are 13 residues in the CDR3. CDR3 coding DNA: TGTGCCAGCAGCCCTTTCCAGGGTGATTCGGCTTTCTTT. Translating it yields CASSPFQGDSAFF.

The chain carries TRBV19 and TRBJ1-2; 7 positions agree with TRBD1. Looked up from germline, CDR1 is LNHDA and CDR2 is SQIVND (reference sequence). After removal of 5 bases from V and 5 bases from J, the junction contained 14 bases not matched to a gene. This CDR3 comprises 16 residues. CDR3 coding DNA: TGTGCCAGTAGTCTCTCCGGGGCCTCAGGGGGATATGGCTACACCTTC. Its protein product is CASSLSGASGGYGYTF.

The rearrangement uses TRBV19 and TRBJ2-6; 7 nucleotides agree with TRBD2. V trimming: 8 bases; J trimming: 4 bases; junction bases outside the gene matches: 14. Germline CDR1 is LNHDA and CDR2 is SQIVND (reference sequence). The CDR3 spans 17 residues. The CDR3, as DNA: TGTGCCAGTTGGGGCTGGCCGGGGGGTGCCGGGGCCAACGTCCTGACTTTC. This translates into CASWGWPGGAGANVLTF.

This rearrangement joins TRBV5-1 to TRBJ1-4; unclear D gene. In germline, CDR1 is SGHRS, CDR2 YFSETQ. This CDR3 spans 14 amino acids. V gave up 1 base and J gave up 7 bases, with 11 bases separating them. The CDR3 DNA reads TGCGCCAGCAGCTTGAATGTGGGGAGTGAAAAACTGTTTTTT. Translating gives CASSLNVGSEKLFF. Using reference TRBV5-1 and TRBJ1-4 for the parts outside the CDR3, the full variable domain is KAGVTQTPRYLIKTRGQQVTLSCSPISGHRSVSWYQQTPGQGLQFLFEYFSETQRNKGNFPGRFSGRQFSNSRSEMNVSTLELGDSALYLCASSLNVGSEKLFFGSGTQLSVL.

This clone has just a few counts. The chain uses TRBV10-1 and TRBJ2-1; 10 positions match TRBD2. This CDR3 spans 16 amino acids. Germline lookup yields CDR1 WNHNN and CDR2 SYGVQD (reference sequence). The V gene end was trimmed by 2 bases and the J gene end by 5 bases; junction bases not matched to a gene: 6. CDR3 in amino acids: CASSEITSGENNEQFF. CDR3 nucleotides: TGCGCCAGCAGTGAGATAACTAGCGGGGAAAACAATGAGCAGTTCTTC.

The J gene is TRBJ2-1, the V gene TRBV28; no firm D call. The V gene lost 6 bases and the J gene lost 5 bases, with 11 bases spanning the gap. The CDR3 runs to 13 residues. In germline, CDR1 is MDHEN, CDR2 SYDVKM. The CDR3 nucleotides are TGTGCCAGCAGCTTTGACGCGGACAATGAGCAGTTCTTC. It encodes CASSFDADNEQFF. Together with reference TRBV28 and TRBJ2-1, the CDR3 gives the full variable domain: DVKVTQSSRYLVKRTGEKVFLECVQDMDHENMFWYRQDPGLGLRLIYFSYDVKMKEKGDIPEGYSVSREKKERFSLILESASTNQTSMYLCASSFDADNEQFFGPGTRLTVL.

This chain joins TRBV28 and TRBJ2-1, with D perhaps being TRBD1 or TRBD2 (5 bases each). Trimming took off 3 bases at V and 5 bases at J, with 14 bases between the two ends. CDR3 length equals 15 residues. CDR1 is MDHEN and CDR2 is SYDVKM in the germline V gene. The CDR3 spells CASSFGTGTDNEQFF. In nucleotides, the CDR3 is TGTGCCAGCAGTTTCGGGACGGGAACTGACAATGAGCAGTTCTTC.

The rearrangement joins TRBV27 to TRBJ1-5; no definite D call. This CDR3 has 14 amino acids. V shed 4 bases and J shed 5 bases, with 12 bases lying between them. Germline loops: CDR1 MNHEY, CDR2 SMNVEV (reference sequence). The CDR3 spells CASSSTSPHQPQHF. CDR3 nucleotides: TGTGCCAGCAGTTCGACAAGCCCCCATCAGCCCCAGCATTTT.